This T cell receptor beta chain was recorded in a study of CD8 T cells in ankylosing spondylitis. Overall study findings and caveats: Reports of some motif variants in reactive arthritis synovial fluid and blood predate this one. Blood of patients with ankylosing spondylitis appeared to be characterized by a TCR beta motif of eight highly homologous variants.

TCRdb re-called the 5' RACE reads through MiXCR, storing one row per CDR3 protein. The sample yields around 770,000 distinct CDR3 sequences, 15% to 20% seen once. As to this clonotype: No antigen is known for it.

The sequence was collected from a male donor with ankylosing spondylitis. The sequencing sample was made of blood, either unsorted or a sorted T cell fraction (not recorded which).

In DNA, the CDR3 is TGTGCCAGCAGTTCATTTCTAGCTCCCTACGAGCAGTACTTC. This encodes CASSSFLAPYEQYF. This rearrangement joins TRBV12-3 or TRBV12-4 to TRBJ2-7; possible D gene TRBD2, 5 bases. The CDR3 is made up of 14 amino acids. Trimming took off 4 bases at V and 2 bases at J, with 12 bases between the two ends.